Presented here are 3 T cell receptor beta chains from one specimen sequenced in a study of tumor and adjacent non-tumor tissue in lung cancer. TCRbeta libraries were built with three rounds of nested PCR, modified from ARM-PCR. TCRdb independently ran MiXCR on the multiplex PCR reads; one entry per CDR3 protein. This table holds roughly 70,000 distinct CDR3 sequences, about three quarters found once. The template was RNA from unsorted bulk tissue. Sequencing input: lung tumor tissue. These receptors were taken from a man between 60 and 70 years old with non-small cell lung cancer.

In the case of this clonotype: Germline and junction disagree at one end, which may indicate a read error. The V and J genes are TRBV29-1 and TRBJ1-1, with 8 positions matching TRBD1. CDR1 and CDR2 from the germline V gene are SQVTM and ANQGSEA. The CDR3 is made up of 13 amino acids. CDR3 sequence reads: CSGNTGGGTEVFF. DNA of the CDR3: TGCAGCGGAAATACAGGGGGAGGGACTGAAGTTTTCTTT.

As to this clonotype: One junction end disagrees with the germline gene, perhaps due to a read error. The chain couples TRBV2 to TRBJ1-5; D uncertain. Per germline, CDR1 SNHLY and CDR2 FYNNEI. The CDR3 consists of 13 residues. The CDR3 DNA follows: TGTGCCAGCAATACAGATAGCAACCAGCCCCAGCATTTT. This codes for CASNTDSNQPQHF.

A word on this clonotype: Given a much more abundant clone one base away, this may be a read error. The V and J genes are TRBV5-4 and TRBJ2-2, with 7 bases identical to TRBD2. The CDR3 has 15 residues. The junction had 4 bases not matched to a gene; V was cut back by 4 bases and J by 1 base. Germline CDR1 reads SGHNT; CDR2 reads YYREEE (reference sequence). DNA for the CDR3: TGTGCCAGCAGCCCTGGGGGGGTGAACACCGGGGAGCTGTTTTTT. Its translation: CASSPGGVNTGELFF.